This T cell receptor (beta chain) was identified in a study of T cells after yellow fever vaccination. TCRdb reprocessed the 5' RACE reads via MiXCR and lists one record per CDR3 protein. The sample consists of 35,000 to 55,000 distinct CDR3 sequences, 5% to 8% of them appearing once. The CDR3 contains 15 residues. The V end lost 5 bases, the J end lost 0 bases, and 11 bases lay between the germline ends. Germline CDR1 and CDR2: LNHDA and SQIVND (reference sequence). This clonotype has a count of ten or more. The sequence was obtained from a man aged 25-45 years who received the YFV17D yellow fever vaccine. The specimen was PBMCs, either bulk or a sorted T-cell subset (CD4+, CD8+, memory, or dextramer-sorted; not recorded which), collected 45 days after the yellow fever booster vaccination. This chain connects TRBV19 to TRBJ2-1; D might be TRBD1 (5 bases). The CDR3 nucleotides are TGTGCCAGTAGTCAAGACAGACCCTCCTACAATGAGCAGTTCTTC. It specifies CASSQDRPSYNEQFF.